Detailed here is one T cell receptor beta chain. The data originate from a study of blood T cell repertoires in COVID-19. Turning to the study itself: Acute and convalescent COVID-19 samples came from the United States, Italy and Spain.

Enrolled during active infection, Seattle patients were then followed longitudinally. Per the study methods: Estimation of nucleated cell counts was performed using reference gene primer amplification. Produced via immunoSEQ multiplex PCR; TCRdb's table is partial and in-frame only. That table supplies the V and J calls and clone size; D and trimming were determined from the DNA. This repertoire shows 150,000 to 200,000 clones, about nine tenths found once; its top ten account for around 5.1%. The CDR3 extends over 19 amino acids. J was trimmed by 0 bases and V by 1 base; bases with no gene match: 7. Germline V gene data show CDR1 as SGHAT and CDR2 as FQNNGV.

This clonotype originated in a man between 18 and 29 years old with COVID-19, enrolled during active disease. Sequenced input: peripheral blood. The chain uses TRBV11-2 and TRBJ2-3, with TRBD2 matching over 13 bases. CDR3 bases: TGTGCCAGCAGCTTAGGTATGGGACTAGCGGGAAGAAGCACAGATACGCAGTATTTT. Protein sequence: CASSLGMGLAGRSTDTQYF.